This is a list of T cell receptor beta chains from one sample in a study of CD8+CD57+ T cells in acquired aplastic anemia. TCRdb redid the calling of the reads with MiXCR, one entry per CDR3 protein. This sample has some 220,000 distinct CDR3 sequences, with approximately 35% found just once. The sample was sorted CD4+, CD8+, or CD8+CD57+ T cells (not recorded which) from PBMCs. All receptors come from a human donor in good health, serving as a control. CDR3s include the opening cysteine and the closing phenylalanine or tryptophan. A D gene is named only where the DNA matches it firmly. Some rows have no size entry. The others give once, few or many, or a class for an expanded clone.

CDR3 protein: CASSLSRVTGGWRGEAFF
CDR3 DNA: TGTGCCAGCAGCTTAAGTCGTGTGACAGGGGGCTGGAGGGGTGAAGCTTTCTTT
D gene: TRBD1
clone size: few
V gene: TRBV7-3
J gene: TRBJ1-1

CDR3 protein: CASSLSQGNTEAFF
CDR3 DNA: TGTGCCAGCAGTTTATCCCAGGGGAACACTGAAGCTTTCTTT
D gene: NA
clone size: NA
V gene: TRBV27
J gene: TRBJ1-1

CDR3 protein: CASSEDSVQGYGYTF
CDR3 DNA: TGTGCCAGCAGTGAAGATTCAGTCCAGGGCTATGGCTACACCTTC
D gene: NA
clone size: NA
V gene: TRBV2
J gene: TRBJ1-2

CDR3 protein: CSARRQGSTDTQYF
CDR3 DNA: TGCAGTGCTAGGAGACAGGGTAGCACAGATACGCAGTATTTT
D gene: TRBD1
clone size: many
V gene: TRBV20-1
J gene: TRBJ2-3

CDR3 protein: CASSPTPGQGLDTEAFF
CDR3 DNA: TGTGCCAGCAGCCCCACACCGGGACAGGGATTGGACACTGAAGCTTTCTTT
D gene: TRBD1
clone size: many
V gene: TRBV7-6
J gene: TRBJ1-1

CDR3 protein: CASRDLHTEAFF
CDR3 DNA: TGTGCCAGCAGAGACCTTCACACTGAAGCTTTCTTT
D gene: NA
clone size: many
V gene: TRBV7-8
J gene: TRBJ1-1

CDR3 protein: CASSAVQGDTEAFF
CDR3 DNA: TGTGCCAGTAGTGCGGTACAGGGGGACACTGAAGCTTTCTTT
D gene: TRBD1
clone size: many
V gene: TRBV19
J gene: TRBJ1-1

CDR3 protein: CASSVRNLDGGETQYF
CDR3 DNA: TGTGCCAGCAGTGTCCGTAACTTGGACGGTGGGGAGACCCAGTACTTC
D gene: NA
clone size: few
V gene: TRBV6-1
J gene: TRBJ2-5

CDR3 protein: CASSFSQGPSGYTF
CDR3 DNA: TGCGCCAGCAGCTTTAGTCAGGGGCCGTCTGGCTACACCTTC
D gene: NA
clone size: few
V gene: TRBV5-1
J gene: TRBJ1-2

CDR3 protein: CASSESPGGLRNTEAFF
CDR3 DNA: TGCGCCAGCAGTGAGTCGCCGGGGGGCCTGCGGAACACTGAAGCTTTCTTT
D gene: NA
clone size: NA
V gene: TRBV10-1
J gene: TRBJ1-1

CDR3 protein: CASSPDRGTVGYTF
CDR3 DNA: TGTGCCAGCAGCCCCGACAGGGGGACGGTTGGCTACACCTTC
D gene: TRBD1
clone size: NA
V gene: TRBV27
J gene: TRBJ1-2

CDR3 protein: CASSPSTPVLGYTF
CDR3 DNA: TGTGCCAGCTCACCATCGACGCCCGTCTTGGGCTACACCTTC
D gene: NA
clone size: NA
V gene: TRBV19
J gene: TRBJ1-2